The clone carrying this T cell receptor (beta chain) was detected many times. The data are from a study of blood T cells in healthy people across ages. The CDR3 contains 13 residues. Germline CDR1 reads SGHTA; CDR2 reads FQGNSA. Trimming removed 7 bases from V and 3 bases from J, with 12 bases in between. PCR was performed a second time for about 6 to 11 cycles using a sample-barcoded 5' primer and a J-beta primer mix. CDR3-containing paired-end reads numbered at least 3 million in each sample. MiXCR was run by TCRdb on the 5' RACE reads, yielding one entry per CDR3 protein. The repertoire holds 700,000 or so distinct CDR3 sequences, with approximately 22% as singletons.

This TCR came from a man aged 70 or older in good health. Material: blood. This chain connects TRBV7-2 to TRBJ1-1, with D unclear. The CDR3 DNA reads TGTGCCAGCATCAAGGAACGGGACACTGAAGCTTTCTTT. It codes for CASIKERDTEAFF.